The entry below gives a single T cell receptor beta chain sequence along with its context. These data belong to a study of blood T cell repertoires in COVID-19. Study context: Both acute and convalescent COVID-19 samples were obtained from the United States, Italy and Spain. The cDNA or gDNA used as material had been derived from T cells, B-cell-depleted T cells, or PBMCs.

Source study methods: Quantification of nucleated cells was approximated via reference gene primer amplification. The assay was immunoSEQ multiplex PCR, and TCRdb's table has in-frame clones only and misses some. V, J and clone size are those of that table, while D and trimming were read from the DNA. The sample comprises about 220,000 clones, around 83% of which are singletons, and about 8.1% rests with the top ten. Germline assignment: CDR1 KGHDR and CDR2 SFDVKD. The CDR3 totals 15 residues. V shed 4 bases and J 5 bases; nucleotides not matched to a gene: 9. This chain uses TRBV24-1 with TRBJ2-5, with 7 bases fitting TRBD2. The sequence was collected from a woman in her forties or fifties with acute or convalescent COVID-19. Specimen: peripheral blood. The CDR3 nucleotides are TGTGCCACCAGTGACCCCTCGGGGGAGGGCGAGACCCAGTACTTC. It encodes CATSDPSGEGETQYF.